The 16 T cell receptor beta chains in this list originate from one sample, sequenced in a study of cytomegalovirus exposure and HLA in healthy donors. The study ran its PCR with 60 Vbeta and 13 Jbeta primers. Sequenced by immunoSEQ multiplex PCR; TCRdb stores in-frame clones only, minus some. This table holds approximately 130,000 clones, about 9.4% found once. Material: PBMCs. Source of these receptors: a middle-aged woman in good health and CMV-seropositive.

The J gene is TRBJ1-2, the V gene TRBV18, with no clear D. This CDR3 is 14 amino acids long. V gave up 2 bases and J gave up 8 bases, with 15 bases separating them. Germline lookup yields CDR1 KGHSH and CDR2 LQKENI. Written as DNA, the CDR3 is TGTGCCAGCTCACCAGCTTCTACTCCTGAAGGCTACACCTTC. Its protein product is CASSPASTPEGYTF.

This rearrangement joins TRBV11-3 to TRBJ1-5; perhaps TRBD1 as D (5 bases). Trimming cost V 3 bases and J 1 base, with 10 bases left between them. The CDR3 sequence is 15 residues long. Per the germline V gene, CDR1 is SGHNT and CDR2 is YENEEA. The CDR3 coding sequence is TGTGCCAGCAGCTTCCGGGGGGTGAGCAATCAGCCCCAGCATTTT. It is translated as CASSFRGVSNQPQHF.

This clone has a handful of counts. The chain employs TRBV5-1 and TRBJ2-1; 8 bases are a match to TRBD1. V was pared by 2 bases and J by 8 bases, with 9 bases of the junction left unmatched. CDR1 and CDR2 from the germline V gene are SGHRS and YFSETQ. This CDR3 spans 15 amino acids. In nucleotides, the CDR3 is TGCGCCAGCAGCTTAGAGCGGACAGGGCTGCATGAGCAGTTCTTC. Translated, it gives CASSLERTGLHEQFF. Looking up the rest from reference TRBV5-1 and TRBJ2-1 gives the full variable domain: KAGVTQTPRYLIKTRGQQVTLSCSPISGHRSVSWYQQTPGQGLQFLFEYFSETQRNKGNFPGRFSGRQFSNSRSEMNVSTLELGDSALYLCASSLERTGLHEQFFGPGTRLTVL.

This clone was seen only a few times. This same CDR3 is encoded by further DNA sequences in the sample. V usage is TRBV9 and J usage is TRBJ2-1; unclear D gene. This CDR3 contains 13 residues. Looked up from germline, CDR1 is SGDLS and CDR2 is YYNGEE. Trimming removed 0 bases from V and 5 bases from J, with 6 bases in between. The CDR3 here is CASSVGPDNEQFF. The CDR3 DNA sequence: TGTGCCAGCAGCGTAGGCCCGGACAATGAGCAGTTCTTC.

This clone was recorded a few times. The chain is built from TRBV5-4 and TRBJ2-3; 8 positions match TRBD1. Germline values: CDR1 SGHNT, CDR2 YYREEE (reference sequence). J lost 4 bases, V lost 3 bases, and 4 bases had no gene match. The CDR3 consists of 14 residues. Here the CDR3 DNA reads TGTGCCAGCAGCTCGACAGGGGCGGCAGATACGCAGTATTTT. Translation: CASSSTGAADTQYF. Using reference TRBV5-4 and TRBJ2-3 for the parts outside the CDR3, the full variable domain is ETGVTQSPTHLIKTRGQQVTLRCSSQSGHNTVSWYQQALGQGPQFIFQYYREEENGRGNFPPRFSGLQFPNYSSELNVNALELDDSALYLCASSSTGAADTQYFGPGTRLTVL.

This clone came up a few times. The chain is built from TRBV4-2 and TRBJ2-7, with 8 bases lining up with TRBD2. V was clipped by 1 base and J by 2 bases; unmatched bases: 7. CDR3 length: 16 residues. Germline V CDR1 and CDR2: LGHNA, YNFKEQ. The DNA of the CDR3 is TGTGCCAGCAGCCAAGGATACAGCGGGGGAACCTACGAGCAGTACTTC. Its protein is CASSQGYSGGTYEQYF.

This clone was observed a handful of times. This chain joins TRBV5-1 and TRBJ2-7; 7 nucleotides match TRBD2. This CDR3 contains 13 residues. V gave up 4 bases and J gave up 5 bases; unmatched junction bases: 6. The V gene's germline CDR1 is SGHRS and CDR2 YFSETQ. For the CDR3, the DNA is TGCGCCAGCAGCGTCGCCGGGACTAACGAGCAGTACTTC. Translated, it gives CASSVAGTNEQYF.

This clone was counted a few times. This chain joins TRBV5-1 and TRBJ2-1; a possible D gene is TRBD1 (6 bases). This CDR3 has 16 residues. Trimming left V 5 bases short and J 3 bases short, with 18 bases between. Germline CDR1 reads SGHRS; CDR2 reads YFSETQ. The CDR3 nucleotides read TGCGCCAGCAGGTCGGAACCGGGACAAATCTACAATGAGCAGTTCTTC. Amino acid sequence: CASRSEPGQIYNEQFF.

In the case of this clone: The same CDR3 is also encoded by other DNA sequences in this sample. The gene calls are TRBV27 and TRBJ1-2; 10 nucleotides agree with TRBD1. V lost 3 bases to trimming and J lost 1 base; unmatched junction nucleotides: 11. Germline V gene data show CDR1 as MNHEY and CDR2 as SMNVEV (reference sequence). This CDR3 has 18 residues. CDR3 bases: TGTGCCAGCAGTTTGAGATGGACAGGGGGAATTTTTAACTATGGCTACACCTTC. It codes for CASSLRWTGGIFNYGYTF.

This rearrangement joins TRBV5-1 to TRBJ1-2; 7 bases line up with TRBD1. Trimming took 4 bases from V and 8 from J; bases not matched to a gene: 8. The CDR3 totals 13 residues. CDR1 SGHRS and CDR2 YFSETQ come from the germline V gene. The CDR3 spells CASSPQGVEGYTF. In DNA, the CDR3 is TGCGCCAGCAGCCCGCAGGGGGTTGAGGGCTACACCTTC.

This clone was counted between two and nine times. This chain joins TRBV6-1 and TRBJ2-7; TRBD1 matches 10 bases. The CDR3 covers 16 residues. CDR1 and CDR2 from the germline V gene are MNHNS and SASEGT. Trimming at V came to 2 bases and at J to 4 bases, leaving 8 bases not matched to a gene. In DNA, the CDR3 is TGTGCCAGCAGTGAATTGGGACAGGGGAGAATTTACGAGCAGTACTTC. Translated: CASSELGQGRIYEQYF.

This CDR3 reads CASSEGWPNPEAFF. The CDR3 DNA sequence: TGTGCCAGCAGTGAAGGGTGGCCAAACCCTGAAGCTTTCTTT. This chain joins TRBV6-1 and TRBJ1-1; D remains unclear. The V and J ends lost 1 base and 6 bases respectively, with 12 bases between them. The CDR3 has 14 amino acids. Germline values: CDR1 MNHNS, CDR2 SASEGT.

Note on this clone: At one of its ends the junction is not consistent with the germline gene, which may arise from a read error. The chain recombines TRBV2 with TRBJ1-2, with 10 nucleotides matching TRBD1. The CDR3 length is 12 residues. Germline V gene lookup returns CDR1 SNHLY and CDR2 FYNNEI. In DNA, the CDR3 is TGTGCCAGCAGTGAGGGTTGGACAGGGGGGTCTTTC. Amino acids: CASSEGWTGGSF.

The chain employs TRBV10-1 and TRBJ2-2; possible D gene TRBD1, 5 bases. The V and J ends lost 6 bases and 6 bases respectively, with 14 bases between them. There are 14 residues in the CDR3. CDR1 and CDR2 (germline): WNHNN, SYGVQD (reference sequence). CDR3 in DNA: TGCGCCAGCAGCCCCGGTGGGGCCGCCGGGGAGCTGTTTTTT. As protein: CASSPGGAAGELFF.

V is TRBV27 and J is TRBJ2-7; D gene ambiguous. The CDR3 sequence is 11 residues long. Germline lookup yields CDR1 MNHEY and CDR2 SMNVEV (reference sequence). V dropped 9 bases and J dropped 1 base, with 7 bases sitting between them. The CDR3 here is CARQTSYEQYF. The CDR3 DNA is TGTGCCAGGCAGACTTCCTACGAGCAGTACTTC.

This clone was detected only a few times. The CDR3 protein is CASSLSQGGYNEQFF. The CDR3 DNA reads as TGTGCCAGCAGTTTATCACAGGGGGGCTACAATGAGCAGTTCTTC. The chain carries TRBV27 and TRBJ2-1; 8 bases are shared with TRBD1. The CDR3 is 15 amino acids. The V gene's germline CDR1 is MNHEY and CDR2 SMNVEV (reference sequence). V lost 0 bases and J lost 3; bases outside the gene matches: 1.